The T cell receptor (beta chain) described here comes from a study of blood T cell repertoires in COVID-19. Study context: The United States, Italy and Spain provided the acute and convalescent COVID-19 samples. PBMCs, B-cell-depleted T cells, or T cells provided the cDNA or gDNA that made up the material.

Germline CDR1 and CDR2: MDHEN and SYDVKM. Deletions cut 2 bases from V and 1 base from J, with 8 bases between. This CDR3 spans 14 amino acids. Libraries were prepared by immunoSEQ multiplex PCR; TCRdb keeps only in-frame clonotypes and omits some of them. The top ten clones hold around 20% of a sample with about 39,000 clones, 87% of them seen once. The chain uses TRBV28 and TRBJ2-5, with D possibly TRBD2 on 6 matching bases. The sample taken for sequencing was peripheral blood. This TCR came from a man in his sixties with acute or convalescent COVID-19. The CDR3 sequence: CASSLAGTQETQYF. CDR3 sequence (DNA): TGTGCCAGCAGTTTAGCGGGAACCCAAGAGACCCAGTACTTC.